This T cell receptor (beta chain) originates from a study of blood T cell repertoires in COVID-19. Across the whole study: PBMCs, B-cell-depleted T cells, or T cells provided the cDNA or gDNA that made up the material.

Per the study methods: For nucleated cells, counts were estimated from reference gene primer amplification. Assay: immunoSEQ multiplex PCR; the TCRdb copy retains only in-frame clones and omits some. The V and J calls and clone size were taken over from that table, and D and trimming were inferred from the DNA. The sample holds over 150,000 clones; around 89% are singletons and the top ten take under 2%. The CDR3 is made up of 16 amino acids. Germline V CDR1 and CDR2: LNHDA, SQIVND (reference sequence). The V end lost 3 bases, the J end lost 2 bases, and 15 bases lay between the germline ends. J is TRBJ2-3 and V is TRBV19, with D perhaps matching TRBD2 (6 bases). The sequencing input was peripheral blood. This receptor was identified in a young man who had recovered from COVID-19. This chain's CDR3 is CASSISGTLSTDTQYF. CDR3 nucleotides: TGTGCCAGTAGTATCTCCGGGACTCTATCCACAGATACGCAGTATTTT.